Sequencing of this T cell receptor (beta chain) was carried out in a study of blood T cell repertoires in COVID-19. Study at large: Sites across the United States, Italy and Spain contributed samples from acute and convalescent COVID-19. PBMCs, B-cell-depleted T cells, or T cells were the source of the cDNA or gDNA that made up the material.

Germline CDR1 SGHTA, CDR2 FQGNSA. The CDR3 consists of 16 residues. V was pared by 3 bases and J by 2 bases, with 11 bases between. Per the authors' pipeline: Using reference gene primer amplification, nucleated cell counts were estimated. Generated by immunoSEQ multiplex PCR, the TCRdb table keeps only in-frame clones and is missing some. That table furnishes V, J and clone size, whereas the DNA furnished D and trimming. The table shows 250,000 to 300,000 clones, with about 85% occurring only once. The TCR sequence derives from a man aged 60 to 69 with acute or convalescent COVID-19. Specimen: peripheral blood. This chain connects TRBV7-2 to TRBJ2-6; possibly TRBD2 for D (6 bases). DNA for the CDR3: TGTGCCAGCAGCTTGGGGGGACCTGCTGGGGCCAACGTCCTGACTTTC. Protein product: CASSLGGPAGANVLTF.